This T cell receptor (beta chain) was observed in a study of monozygotic twins with inflammatory bowel disease. TCRdb re-called the 5' RACE reads; every CDR3 protein appears as one record, without DNA. The ten top clones account for 2.4%, within a sample of around 150,000 distinct CDR3 sequences. Study outcomes and limitations: TCRbeta diversity (inverse Simpson) was lower in IBD patients than in healthy co-twins.

As concerns this clonotype: As yet, its antigen is unknown.

The CDR3 is 14 residues long. The rearrangement uses TRBV12-3 or TRBV12-4 and TRBJ1-5; TCRdb returns TRBD1, unconfirmable since there is no DNA. This receptor was identified in a human donor with ulcerative colitis or Crohn's disease, or a healthy co-twin of an affected twin (not recorded which). Sequenced sample: blood. The CDR3 here is CASSRIRTGRAQHF.